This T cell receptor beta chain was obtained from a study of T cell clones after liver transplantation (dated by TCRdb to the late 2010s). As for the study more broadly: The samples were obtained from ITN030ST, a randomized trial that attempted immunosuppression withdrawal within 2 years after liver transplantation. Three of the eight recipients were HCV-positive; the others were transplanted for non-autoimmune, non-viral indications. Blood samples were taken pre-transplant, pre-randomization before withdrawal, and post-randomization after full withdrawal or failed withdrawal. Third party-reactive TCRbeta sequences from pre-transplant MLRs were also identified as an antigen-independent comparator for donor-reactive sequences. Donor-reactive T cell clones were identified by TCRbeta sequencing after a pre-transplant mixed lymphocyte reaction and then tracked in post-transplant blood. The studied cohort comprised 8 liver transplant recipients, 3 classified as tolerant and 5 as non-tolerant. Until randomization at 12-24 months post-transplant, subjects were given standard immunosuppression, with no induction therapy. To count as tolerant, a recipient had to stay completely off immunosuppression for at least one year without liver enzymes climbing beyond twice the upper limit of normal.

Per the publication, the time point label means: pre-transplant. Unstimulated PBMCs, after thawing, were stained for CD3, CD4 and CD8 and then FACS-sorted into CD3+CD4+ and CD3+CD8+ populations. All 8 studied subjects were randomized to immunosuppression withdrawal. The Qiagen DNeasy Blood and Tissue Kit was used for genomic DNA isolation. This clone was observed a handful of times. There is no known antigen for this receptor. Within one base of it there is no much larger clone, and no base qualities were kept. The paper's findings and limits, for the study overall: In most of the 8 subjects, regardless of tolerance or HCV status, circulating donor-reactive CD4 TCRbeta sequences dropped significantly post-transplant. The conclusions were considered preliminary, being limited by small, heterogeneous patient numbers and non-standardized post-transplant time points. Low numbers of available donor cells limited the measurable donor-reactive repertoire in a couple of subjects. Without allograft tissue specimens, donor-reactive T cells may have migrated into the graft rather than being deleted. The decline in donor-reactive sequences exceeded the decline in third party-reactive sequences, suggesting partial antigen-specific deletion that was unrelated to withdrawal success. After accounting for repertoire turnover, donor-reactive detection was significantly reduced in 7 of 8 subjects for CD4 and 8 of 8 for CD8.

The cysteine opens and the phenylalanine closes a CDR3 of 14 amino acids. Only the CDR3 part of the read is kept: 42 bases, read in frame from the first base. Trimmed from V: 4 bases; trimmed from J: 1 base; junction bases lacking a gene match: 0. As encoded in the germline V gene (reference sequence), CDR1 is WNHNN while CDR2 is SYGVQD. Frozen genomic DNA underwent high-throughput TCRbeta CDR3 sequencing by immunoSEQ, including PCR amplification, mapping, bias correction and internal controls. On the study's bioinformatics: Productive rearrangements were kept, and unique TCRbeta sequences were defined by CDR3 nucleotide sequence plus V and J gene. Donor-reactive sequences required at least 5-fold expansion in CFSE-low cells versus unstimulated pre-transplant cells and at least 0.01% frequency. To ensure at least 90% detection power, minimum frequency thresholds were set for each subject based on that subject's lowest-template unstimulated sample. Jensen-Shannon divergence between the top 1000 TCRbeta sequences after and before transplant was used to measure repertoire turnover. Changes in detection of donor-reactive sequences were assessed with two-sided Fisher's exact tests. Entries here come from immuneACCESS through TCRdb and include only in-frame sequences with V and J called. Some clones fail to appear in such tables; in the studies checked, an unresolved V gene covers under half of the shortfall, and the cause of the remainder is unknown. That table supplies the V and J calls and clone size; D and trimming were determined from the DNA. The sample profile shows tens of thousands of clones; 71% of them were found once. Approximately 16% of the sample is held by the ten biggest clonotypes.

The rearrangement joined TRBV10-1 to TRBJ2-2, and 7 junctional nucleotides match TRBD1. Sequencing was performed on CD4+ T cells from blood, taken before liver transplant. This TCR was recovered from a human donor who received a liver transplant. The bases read TGCGCCAGCAGTGGGGACAGGAACACCGGGGAGCTGTTTTTT. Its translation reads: CASSGDRNTGELFF.